The source of this T cell receptor (beta chain) is a study of blood T cell repertoires in COVID-19. Assay used: immunoSEQ multiplex PCR; TCRdb lists only in-frame clones, some missing. The sample holds about 140,000 clones; approximately 79% are singletons and the top ten take under 3%. The CDR3 spans 16 residues. V was pared by 2 bases and J by 3 bases, with 15 bases between. Germline V CDR1 and CDR2: SGHTS, YDEGEE. The receptor comes from a woman between 45 and 65 years old who had recovered from COVID-19. Sequencing was carried out using PBMCs or T cells enriched from blood (not recorded which). The chain links TRBV5-8 to TRBJ1-3; a possible D gene is TRBD1 (5 bases). The CDR3 DNA follows: TGTGCCAGCAGCTTCCCGGGAGGGGCTGATGGAAACACCATATATTTT. It specifies CASSFPGGADGNTIYF.